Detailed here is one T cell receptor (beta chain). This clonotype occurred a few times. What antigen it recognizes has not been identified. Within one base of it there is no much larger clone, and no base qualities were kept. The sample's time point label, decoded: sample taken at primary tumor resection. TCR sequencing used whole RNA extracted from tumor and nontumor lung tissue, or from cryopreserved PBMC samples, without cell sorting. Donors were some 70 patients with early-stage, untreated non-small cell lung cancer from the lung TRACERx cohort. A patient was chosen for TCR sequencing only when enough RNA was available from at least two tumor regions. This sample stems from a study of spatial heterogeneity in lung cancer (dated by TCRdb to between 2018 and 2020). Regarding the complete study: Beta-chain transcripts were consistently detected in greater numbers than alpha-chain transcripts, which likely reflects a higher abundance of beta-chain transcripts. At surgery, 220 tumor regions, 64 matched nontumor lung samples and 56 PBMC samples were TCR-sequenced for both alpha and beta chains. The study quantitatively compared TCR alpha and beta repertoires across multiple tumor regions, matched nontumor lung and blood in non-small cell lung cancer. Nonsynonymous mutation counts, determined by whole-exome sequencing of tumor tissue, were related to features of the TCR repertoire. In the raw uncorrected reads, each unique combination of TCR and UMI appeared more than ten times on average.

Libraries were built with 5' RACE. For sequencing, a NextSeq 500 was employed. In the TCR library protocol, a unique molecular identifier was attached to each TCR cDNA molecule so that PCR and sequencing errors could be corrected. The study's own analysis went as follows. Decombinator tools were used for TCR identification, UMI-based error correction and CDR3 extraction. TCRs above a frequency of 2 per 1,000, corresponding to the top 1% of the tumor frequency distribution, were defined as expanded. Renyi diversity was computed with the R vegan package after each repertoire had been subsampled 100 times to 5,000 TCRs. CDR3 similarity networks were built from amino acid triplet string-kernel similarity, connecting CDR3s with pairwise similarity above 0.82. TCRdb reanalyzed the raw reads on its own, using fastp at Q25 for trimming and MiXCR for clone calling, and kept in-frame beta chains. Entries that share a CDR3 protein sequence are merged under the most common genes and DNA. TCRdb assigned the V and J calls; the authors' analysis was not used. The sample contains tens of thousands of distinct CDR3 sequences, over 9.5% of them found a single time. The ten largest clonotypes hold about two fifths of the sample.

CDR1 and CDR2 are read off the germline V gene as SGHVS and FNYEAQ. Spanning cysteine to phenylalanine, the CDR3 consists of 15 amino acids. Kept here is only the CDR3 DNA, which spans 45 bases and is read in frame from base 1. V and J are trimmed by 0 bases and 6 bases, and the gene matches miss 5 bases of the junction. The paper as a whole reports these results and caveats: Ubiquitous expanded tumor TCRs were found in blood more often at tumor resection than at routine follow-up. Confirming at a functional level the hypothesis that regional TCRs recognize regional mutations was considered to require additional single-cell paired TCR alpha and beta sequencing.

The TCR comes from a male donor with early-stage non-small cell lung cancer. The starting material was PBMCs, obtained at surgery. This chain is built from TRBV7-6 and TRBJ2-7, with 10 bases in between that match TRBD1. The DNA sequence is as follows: TGTGCCAGCAGCTTAGCCGCGACAGGGGGCCCCGAGCAGTACTTC. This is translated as CASSLAATGGPEQYF.